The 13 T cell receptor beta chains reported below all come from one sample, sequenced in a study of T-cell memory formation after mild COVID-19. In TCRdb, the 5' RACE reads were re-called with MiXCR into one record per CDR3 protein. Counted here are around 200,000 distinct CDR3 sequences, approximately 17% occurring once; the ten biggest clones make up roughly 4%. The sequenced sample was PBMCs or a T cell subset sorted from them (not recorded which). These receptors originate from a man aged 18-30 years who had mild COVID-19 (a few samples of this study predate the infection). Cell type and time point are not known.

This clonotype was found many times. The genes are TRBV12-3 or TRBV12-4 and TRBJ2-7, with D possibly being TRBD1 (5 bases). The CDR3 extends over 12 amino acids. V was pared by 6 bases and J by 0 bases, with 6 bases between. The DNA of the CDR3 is TGTGCCAGCAGCACAGGCTCCTACGAGCAGTACTTC. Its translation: CASSTGSYEQYF.

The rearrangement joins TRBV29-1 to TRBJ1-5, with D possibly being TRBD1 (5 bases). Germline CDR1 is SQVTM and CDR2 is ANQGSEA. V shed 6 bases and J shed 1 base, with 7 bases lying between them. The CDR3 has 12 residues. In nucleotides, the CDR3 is TGCAGCGTCGGGGACAGCAATCAGCCCCAGCATTTT. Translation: CSVGDSNQPQHF. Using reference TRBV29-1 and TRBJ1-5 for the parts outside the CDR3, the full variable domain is SAVISQKPSRDICQRGTSLTIQCQVDSQVTMMFWYRQQPGQSLTLIATANQGSEATYESGFVIDKFPISRPNLTFSTLTVSNMSPEDSSIYLCSVGDSNQPQHFGDGTRLSIL.

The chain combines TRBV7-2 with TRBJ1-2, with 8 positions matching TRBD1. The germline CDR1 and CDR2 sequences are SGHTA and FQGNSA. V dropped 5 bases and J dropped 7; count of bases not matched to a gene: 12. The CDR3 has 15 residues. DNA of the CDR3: TGTGCCAGCAGCGCAGGTCGGACAGGGCCCTTTGGCTACACCTTC. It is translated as CASSAGRTGPFGYTF. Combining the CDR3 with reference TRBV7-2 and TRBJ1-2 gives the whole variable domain GAGVSQSPSNKVTEKGKDVELRCDPISGHTALYWYRQSLGQGLEFLIYFQGNSAPDKSGLPSDRFSAERTGGSVSTLTIQRTQQEDSAVYLCASSAGRTGPFGYTFGSGTRLTVV.

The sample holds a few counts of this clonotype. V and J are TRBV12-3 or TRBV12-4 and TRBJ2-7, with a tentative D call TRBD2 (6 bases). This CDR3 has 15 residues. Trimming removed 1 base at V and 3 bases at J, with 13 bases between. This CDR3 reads CASSLGRDANYEQYF. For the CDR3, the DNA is TGTGCCAGCAGTTTAGGGAGGGATGCCAACTACGAGCAGTACTTC.

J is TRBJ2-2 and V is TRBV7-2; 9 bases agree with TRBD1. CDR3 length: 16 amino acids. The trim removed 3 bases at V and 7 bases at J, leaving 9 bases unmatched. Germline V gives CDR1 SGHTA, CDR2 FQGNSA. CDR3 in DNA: TGTGCCAGCAGCTTGGAGGGACAGGGTGGAATCGGGGAGCTGTTTTTT. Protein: CASSLEGQGGIGELFF.

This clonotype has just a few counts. CDR3 bases: TGTGCCATCAGGGGAACGCCAGATACGCAGTATTTT. This translates into CAIRGTPDTQYF. The chain recombines TRBV10-3 with TRBJ2-3; no reliable D call. Germline CDR1 reads ENHRY; CDR2 reads SYGVKD. There are 12 residues in the CDR3. Trimming shortened V by 6 bases and J by 4 bases, and 8 bases separated the two germline ends.

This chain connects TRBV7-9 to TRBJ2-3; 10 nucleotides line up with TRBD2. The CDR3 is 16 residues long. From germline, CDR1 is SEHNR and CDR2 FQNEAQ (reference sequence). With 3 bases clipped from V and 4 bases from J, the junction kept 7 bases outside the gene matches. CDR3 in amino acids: CASSLAERGGADTQYF. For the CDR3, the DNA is TGTGCCAGCAGCTTGGCGGAGCGGGGGGGGGCAGATACGCAGTATTTT.

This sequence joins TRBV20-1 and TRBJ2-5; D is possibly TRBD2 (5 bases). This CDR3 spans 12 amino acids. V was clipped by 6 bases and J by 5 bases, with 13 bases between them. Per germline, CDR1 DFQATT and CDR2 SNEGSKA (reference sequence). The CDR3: CSARGLGETQYF. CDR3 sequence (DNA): TGCAGTGCCCGAGGGTTGGGGGAGACCCAGTACTTC.

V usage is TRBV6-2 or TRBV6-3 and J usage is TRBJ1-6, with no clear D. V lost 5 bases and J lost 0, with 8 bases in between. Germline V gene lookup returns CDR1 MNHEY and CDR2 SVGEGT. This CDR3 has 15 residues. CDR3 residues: CASSEHRSYNSPLHF. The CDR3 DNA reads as TGTGCCAGCAGTGAACACCGCTCCTATAATTCACCCCTCCACTTT.

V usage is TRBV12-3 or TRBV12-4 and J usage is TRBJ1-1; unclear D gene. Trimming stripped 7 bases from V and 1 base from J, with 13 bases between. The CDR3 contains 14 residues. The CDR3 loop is CASTSNGKNTEAFF. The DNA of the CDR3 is TGTGCCAGCACTTCTAACGGAAAGAACACTGAAGCTTTCTTT.

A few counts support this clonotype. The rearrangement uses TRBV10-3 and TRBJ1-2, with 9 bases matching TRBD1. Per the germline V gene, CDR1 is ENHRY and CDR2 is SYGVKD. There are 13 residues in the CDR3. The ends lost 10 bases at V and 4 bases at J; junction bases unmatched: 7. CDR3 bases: TGTGCCAACCGGGACAGGGAAACCTATGGCTACACCTTC. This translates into CANRDRETYGYTF.

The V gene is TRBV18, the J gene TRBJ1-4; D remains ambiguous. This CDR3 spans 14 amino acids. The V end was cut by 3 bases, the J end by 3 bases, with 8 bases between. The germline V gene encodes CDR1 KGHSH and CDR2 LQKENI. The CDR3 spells CASSPARANEKLFF. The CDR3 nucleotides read TGTGCCAGCTCACCGGCTCGGGCTAATGAAAAACTGTTTTTT.

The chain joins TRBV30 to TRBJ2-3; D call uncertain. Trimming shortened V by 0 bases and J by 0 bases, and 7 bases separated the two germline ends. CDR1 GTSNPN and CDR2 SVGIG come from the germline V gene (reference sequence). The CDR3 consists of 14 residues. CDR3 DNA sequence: TGTGCCTGGAGTGTTAGTAGGAGCACAGATACGCAGTATTTT. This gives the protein CAWSVSRSTDTQYF. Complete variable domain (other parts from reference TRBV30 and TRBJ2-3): SQTIHQWPATLVQPVGSPLSLECTVEGTSNPNLYWYRQAAGRGLQLLFYSVGIGQISSEVPQNLSASRPQDRQFILSSKKLLLSDSGFYLCAWSVSRSTDTQYFGPGTRLTVL.